This T cell receptor beta chain is drawn from a study of blood T cell repertoires in COVID-19. For the study at large: Samples taken during acute and convalescent COVID-19 were collected in the United States, Italy and Spain.

CDR1 is KGHDR and CDR2 is SFDVKD in the germline V gene. CDR3 length: 16 amino acids. J lost 6 bases, V lost 1 base, and 9 bases had no gene match. As originally analysed: Amplification with reference gene primers provided the estimates of nucleated cell counts. Sequencing was performed with immunoSEQ multiplex PCR; in TCRdb, only in-frame clones are kept and a portion is missing. V and J calls plus clone size are reproduced from that table; the DNA served to infer D and trimming. The table records about 200,000 clones, 84% of them present only once. The sequence came from a man aged 35-49 years who had recovered from COVID-19. What was sequenced was PBMCs or T cells enriched from blood (not recorded which). The rearrangement uses TRBV24-1 and TRBJ1-2; 8 positions match TRBD1. CDR3 loop: CATSDFPGQGAHGYTF. The DNA for the CDR3 is TGTGCCACCAGTGATTTCCCCGGGCAGGGGGCCCATGGCTACACCTTC.